This TCR beta chain was documented in a study of response to subunit inactivated influenza vaccine. Findings of the study overall: T cells newly recruited by each seasonal influenza vaccination are few, the authors suggested.

About this clonotype: As yet, its antigen is unknown.

CDR3 length: 13 amino acids. Germline V gene lookup returns CDR1 SQVTM and CDR2 ANQGSEA. The ends were cut back, 4 bases at V and 3 bases at J, with 10 bases in the middle. MiXCR, applied by TCRdb to the RT-PCR reads, yields one record per CDR3 protein. The sample records around 750,000 distinct CDR3 sequences, around 21% being singletons. V usage is TRBV29-1 and J usage is TRBJ1-5; D may be TRBD1 (6 bases). The sample was PBMCs from blood, taken about 5 days after vaccination. The origin of this receptor is a man in his fifties who received an inactivated influenza vaccine. The CDR3 nucleotides read TGCAGCGTTGGTACAGGGTCCAATCAGCCCCAGCATTTT. It translates to CSVGTGSNQPQHF.